The 3 T cell receptor beta chains in this list originate from one sample, sequenced in a study of control samples from healthy donors and cancer patients. TCRdb's copy holds only in-frame clones and misses some; the assay was immunoSEQ multiplex PCR. Of around 150,000 clones in the sample, almost 90% were seen once. The specimen was blood. The receptors here all came from a man aged 18 to 30 in good health.

This chain joins TRBV5-1 and TRBJ2-3; D unclear. Germline assignment: CDR1 SGHRS and CDR2 YFSETQ. There are 15 residues in the CDR3. V was pared by 5 bases and J by 1 base, with 14 bases between. CDR3 region: CASSHSTVGTDTQYF. The CDR3 DNA follows: TGCGCCAGCAGTCACAGCACCGTTGGCACAGATACGCAGTATTTT.

The rearrangement links TRBV19 to TRBJ1-6, with TRBD1 matching 7 bases. The CDR3 has 17 amino acids. Germline CDR1 reads LNHDA; CDR2 reads SQIVND (reference sequence). V shed 6 bases, J shed 10 bases, and the junction held 18 bases outside the gene matches. The CDR3 region has the DNA TGTGCCAGTAGAGGGGGACTGGCAGGGGGTTCTATATCACCCCTCCACTTT. The encoded protein is CASRGGLAGGSISPLHF.

This clone appeared many times. The V gene is TRBV6-5, the J gene TRBJ2-5; D is possibly TRBD2 (6 bases). This CDR3 comprises 12 residues. Trimming removed 8 bases from V and 9 bases from J, with 16 bases in between. Germline assignment: CDR1 MNHEY and CDR2 SVGAGI. In nucleotides, the CDR3 is TGTGCCAGCTCGGACGGGGGATTGGCCCAGTACTTC. This sequence encodes CASSDGGLAQYF.